This T cell receptor (beta chain) was sequenced for a study of control samples from healthy donors and cancer patients. CDR1 and CDR2 from the germline V gene are SNHLY and FYNNEI. Trimming removed 6 bases from V and 6 bases from J, with 7 bases in between. This CDR3 has 11 residues. Some clones are missing from TCRdb's copy, which holds only in-frame ones; the method was immunoSEQ multiplex PCR. The table records tens of thousands of clones, 90% of them present only once. The receptor was isolated from a man between 60 and 70 years old with colorectal cancer. The source material was PBMCs. The chain couples TRBV2 to TRBJ2-3; D is unresolved. The CDR3 loop is CASRLGDTQYF. For the CDR3, the DNA is TGTGCCAGCAGGTTAGGGGATACGCAGTATTTT. The complete variable domain, with remaining parts taken from reference TRBV2 and TRBJ2-3, reads EPEVTQTPSHQVTQMGQEVILRCVPISNHLYFYWYRQILGQKVEFLVSFYNNEISEKSEIFDDQFSVERPDGSNFTLKIRSTKLEDSAMYFCASRLGDTQYFGPGTRLTVL.